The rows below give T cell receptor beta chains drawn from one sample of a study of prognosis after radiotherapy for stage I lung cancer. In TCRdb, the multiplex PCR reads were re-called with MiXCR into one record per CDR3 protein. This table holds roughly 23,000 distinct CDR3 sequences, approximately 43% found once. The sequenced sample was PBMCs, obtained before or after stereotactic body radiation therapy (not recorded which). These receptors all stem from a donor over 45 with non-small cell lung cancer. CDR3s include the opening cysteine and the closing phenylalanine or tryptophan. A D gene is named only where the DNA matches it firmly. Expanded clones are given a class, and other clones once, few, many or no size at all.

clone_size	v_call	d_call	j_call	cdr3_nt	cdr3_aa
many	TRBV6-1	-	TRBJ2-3	TGTGCCAGCGAATGGGCAGGGACAGATACGCAGTATTTT	CASEWAGTDTQYF
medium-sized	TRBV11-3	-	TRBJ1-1	TGTGCCAGCAGCTTAGGGGGCCGGAGGAACACTGAAGCTTTCTTT	CASSLGGRRNTEAFF
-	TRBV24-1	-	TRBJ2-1	TGTGCCACCAGTGACAGTGACCCAAGACACACGATGGATGAGCAGTTCTTC	CATSDSDPRHTMDEQFF
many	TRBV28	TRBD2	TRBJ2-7	TGTGCCAGCAGTTTACTAGGACTAGGGTTAGGAGAGCAGTACTTC	CASSLLGLGLGEQYF
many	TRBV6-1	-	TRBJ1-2	TGTGCCAGCAGTCCAACACCCTACTATGGCTACACCTTC	CASSPTPYYGYTF
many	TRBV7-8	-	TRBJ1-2	TGTGCCAGCAGCCCCTCCTTTCTGGGCTACACCTTC	CASSPSFLGYTF
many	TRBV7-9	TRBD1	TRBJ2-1	TGTGCCAGCAGCCCACCCCCCGGACAGGGTCCCTACAATGAGCAGTTCTTC	CASSPPPGQGPYNEQFF
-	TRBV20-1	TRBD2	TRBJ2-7	TGCAGTGCTAGAGGGTTGGCGGGAGGGACCTCCTACGAGCAGTACTTC	CSARGLAGGTSYEQYF
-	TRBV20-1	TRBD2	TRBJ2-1	TGCAGTGCTGGAAATAGCGGGAGGGGGGGGAATGAGCAGTTCTTC	CSAGNSGRGGNEQFF
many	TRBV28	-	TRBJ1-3	TGTGCCAGCAGTGCAGCCCGATTCGTCTCTGGAAACACCATATATTTT	CASSAARFVSGNTIYF
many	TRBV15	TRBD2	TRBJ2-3	TGTGCCACCAGCAAGAGACTAGCGGGAGAGCCAGCAGATACGCAGTATTTT	CATSKRLAGEPADTQYF
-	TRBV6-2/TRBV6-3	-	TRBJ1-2	TGTGCCAGCAGTTCCCTGGAGGCAGGGAACTATGGCTACACCTTC	CASSSLEAGNYGYTF
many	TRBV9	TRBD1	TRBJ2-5	TGTGCCAGCAGCCCGGGACAGTACCAAGAGACCCAGTACTTC	CASSPGQYQETQYF
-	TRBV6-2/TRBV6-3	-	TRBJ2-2	TGTGCCAGCATTGAAGTGTACACCGGGGAGCTTTTTTTT	CASIEVYTGELFF
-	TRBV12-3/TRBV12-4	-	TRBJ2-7	TGTGCCATCAGTGTCGGCTCCTACGATCAGTACTTC	CAISVGSYDQYF
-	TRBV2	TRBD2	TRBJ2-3	TGTGCCAGCAGTGTGACTAGCGACCTTGCTCTAACGCAGTATTTT	CASSVTSDLALTQYF
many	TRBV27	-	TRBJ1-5	TGTGCCAGCAGGATGGGGGTTAGAAGCAATCAGCCCCAGCATTTT	CASRMGVRSNQPQHF
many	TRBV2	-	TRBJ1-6	TGTGCCAGCAGGGGACTGGATTCACCCCTCCACTTT	CASRGLDSPLHF
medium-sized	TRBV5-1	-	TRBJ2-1	TGCGCCAGCAGCCCATCTAGCGCCTCCGGCGAGCAGTTCTTC	CASSPSSASGEQFF
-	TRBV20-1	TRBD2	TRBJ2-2	TGCAGTGCTAGAGCATCACTAGCGGGAGGCCCCATAGGGGCTCGCGGGGATCTGTTTTTT	CSARASLAGGPIGARGDLFF